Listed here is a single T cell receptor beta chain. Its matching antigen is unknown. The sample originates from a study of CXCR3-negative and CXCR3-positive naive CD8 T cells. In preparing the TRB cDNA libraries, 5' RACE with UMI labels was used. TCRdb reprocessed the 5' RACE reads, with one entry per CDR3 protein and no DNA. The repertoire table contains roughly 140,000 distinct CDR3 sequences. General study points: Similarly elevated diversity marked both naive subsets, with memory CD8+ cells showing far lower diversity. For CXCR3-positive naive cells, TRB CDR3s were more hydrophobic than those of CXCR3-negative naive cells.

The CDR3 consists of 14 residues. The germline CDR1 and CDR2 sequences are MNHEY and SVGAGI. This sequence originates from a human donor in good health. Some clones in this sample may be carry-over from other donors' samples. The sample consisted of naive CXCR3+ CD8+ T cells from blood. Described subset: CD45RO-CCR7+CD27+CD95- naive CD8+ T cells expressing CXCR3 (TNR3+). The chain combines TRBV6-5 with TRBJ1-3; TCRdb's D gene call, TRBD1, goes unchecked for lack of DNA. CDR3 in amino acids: CASSLGQGRNTIYF.